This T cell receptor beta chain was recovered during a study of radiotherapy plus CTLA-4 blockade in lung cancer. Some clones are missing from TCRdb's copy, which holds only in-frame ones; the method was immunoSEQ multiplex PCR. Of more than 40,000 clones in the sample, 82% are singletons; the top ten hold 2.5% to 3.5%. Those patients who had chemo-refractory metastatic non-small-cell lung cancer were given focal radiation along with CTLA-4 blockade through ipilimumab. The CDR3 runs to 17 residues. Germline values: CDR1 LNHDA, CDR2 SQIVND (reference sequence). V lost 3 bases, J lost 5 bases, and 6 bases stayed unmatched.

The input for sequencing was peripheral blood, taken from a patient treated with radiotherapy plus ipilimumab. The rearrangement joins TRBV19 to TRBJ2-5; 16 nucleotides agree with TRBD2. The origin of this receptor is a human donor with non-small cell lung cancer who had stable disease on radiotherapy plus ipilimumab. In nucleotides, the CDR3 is TGTGCCAGTAGTATTGGGACTAGCGGGAGGGCCTGGGAGACCCAGTACTTC. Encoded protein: CASSIGTSGRAWETQYF.